The TCR beta chain described here comes from a study of human T cells and chemical hapten exposure. The wider study: TCR yields per sample varied, mainly owing to small pooled library volume differences.

This CDR3 region has 15 residues. V shed 4 bases and J 5 bases; nucleotides not matched to a gene: 6. Germline CDR1 and CDR2: SGHDN and FVKESK. Documented time point: pre-sensitization, week 0. Described treatment: therapeutic diphenylcyclopropenone sensitization with weekly scalp DPC. Donors were 18 to 70-year-old alopecia patients suitable for DPC. Study-wide results and limits: Patch test score tracked positively with PT1 expanded TCR counts.

Individual cDNA molecules had unique molecular identifiers attached to them by the library. TCRdb called the RACE reads again in MiXCR, with one record for every CDR3 protein. The sample holds tens of thousands of distinct CDR3 sequences, over 9% seen once. Comments on this clonotype: As yet, its antigen is unknown.

The sample was whole blood, taken in connection with sensitization to the hapten diphenylcyclopropenone (DPC). The V call is TRBV14, the J call TRBJ2-2; 8 nucleotides align to TRBD2. The source of this sequence is a woman aged 40 to 50 with alopecia areata. Some clones in this sample may be carry-over from other donors' samples. Here the CDR3 DNA reads TGTGCCAGCAGCCCGAGGACTAGCTGGACCGGGGAGCTGTTTTTT. Translating it yields CASSPRTSWTGELFF.